The clone carrying this T cell receptor (beta chain) has only a few counts. This record belongs to a study of OX40 agonist ivuxolimab in advanced cancers. Study background: Three individuals attained partial responses, comprising one hepatocellular carcinoma case and two cutaneous melanoma cases.

Germline values: CDR1 KGHSH, CDR2 LQKENI. V lost 6 bases and J 0 bases, leaving 18 bases between the germline ends. This CDR3 spans 17 amino acids. Generated by immunoSEQ multiplex PCR, the TCRdb table keeps only in-frame clones and is missing some. The sample contains tens of thousands of clones, roughly 81% of which appear only once. The V gene is TRBV18, the J gene TRBJ1-5, with a tentative D call TRBD1 (5 bases). This clonotype originated in an adult with an advanced solid tumor such as melanoma, head and neck, liver or kidney cancer. This specimen consisted of CD4+ or CD8+ T cells sorted from blood, obtained in a trial of the OX40 agonist ivuxolimab. CDR3: CASSPTRQPNSNQPQHF. In nucleotides, the CDR3 is TGTGCCAGCTCGCCAACTCGACAGCCTAATAGCAATCAGCCCCAGCATTTT.